This record covers a single T cell receptor beta chain. This clonotype was seen a few times. Its recognized antigen is unknown. No qualities accompany the bases; no much larger clone lies one base away. The sample originates from a study of regulatory and conventional T cells in breast cancer (dated by TCRdb to the mid-2010s). After removal of 5 bases from V and 4 bases from J, the junction retains 8 bases not matched to a gene. From the cysteine through the phenylalanine, the CDR3 covers 14 amino acids. The only DNA kept is the CDR3, 42 bases in frame from the first base. From a lookup of the germline V gene (reference sequence), CDR1 and CDR2 are DFQATT and SNEGSKA. Receptors were amplified or captured by PCR. Reads for this sample came from an Illumina MiSeq. TCRdb took the public reads, trimmed them with fastp at Q25, ran MiXCR for clone calling and kept in-frame beta chains. Merged by CDR3 protein, the rows form single entries marked with the most common genes and DNA. Within this sample are 15,000 or so distinct CDR3 sequences, with around 30% of them counted one time only. The leading ten clones occupy approximately 1.6% of the sample.

The sample comprised conventional T cells from blood. The TCR comes from a female donor in good health. The chain joins TRBV20-1 to TRBJ2-3; the central 8 bases match TRBD1. The bases read TGCAGTGCTCGGACAGGGAGCTTCGCAGATACGCAGTATTTT. It translates to CSARTGSFADTQYF.